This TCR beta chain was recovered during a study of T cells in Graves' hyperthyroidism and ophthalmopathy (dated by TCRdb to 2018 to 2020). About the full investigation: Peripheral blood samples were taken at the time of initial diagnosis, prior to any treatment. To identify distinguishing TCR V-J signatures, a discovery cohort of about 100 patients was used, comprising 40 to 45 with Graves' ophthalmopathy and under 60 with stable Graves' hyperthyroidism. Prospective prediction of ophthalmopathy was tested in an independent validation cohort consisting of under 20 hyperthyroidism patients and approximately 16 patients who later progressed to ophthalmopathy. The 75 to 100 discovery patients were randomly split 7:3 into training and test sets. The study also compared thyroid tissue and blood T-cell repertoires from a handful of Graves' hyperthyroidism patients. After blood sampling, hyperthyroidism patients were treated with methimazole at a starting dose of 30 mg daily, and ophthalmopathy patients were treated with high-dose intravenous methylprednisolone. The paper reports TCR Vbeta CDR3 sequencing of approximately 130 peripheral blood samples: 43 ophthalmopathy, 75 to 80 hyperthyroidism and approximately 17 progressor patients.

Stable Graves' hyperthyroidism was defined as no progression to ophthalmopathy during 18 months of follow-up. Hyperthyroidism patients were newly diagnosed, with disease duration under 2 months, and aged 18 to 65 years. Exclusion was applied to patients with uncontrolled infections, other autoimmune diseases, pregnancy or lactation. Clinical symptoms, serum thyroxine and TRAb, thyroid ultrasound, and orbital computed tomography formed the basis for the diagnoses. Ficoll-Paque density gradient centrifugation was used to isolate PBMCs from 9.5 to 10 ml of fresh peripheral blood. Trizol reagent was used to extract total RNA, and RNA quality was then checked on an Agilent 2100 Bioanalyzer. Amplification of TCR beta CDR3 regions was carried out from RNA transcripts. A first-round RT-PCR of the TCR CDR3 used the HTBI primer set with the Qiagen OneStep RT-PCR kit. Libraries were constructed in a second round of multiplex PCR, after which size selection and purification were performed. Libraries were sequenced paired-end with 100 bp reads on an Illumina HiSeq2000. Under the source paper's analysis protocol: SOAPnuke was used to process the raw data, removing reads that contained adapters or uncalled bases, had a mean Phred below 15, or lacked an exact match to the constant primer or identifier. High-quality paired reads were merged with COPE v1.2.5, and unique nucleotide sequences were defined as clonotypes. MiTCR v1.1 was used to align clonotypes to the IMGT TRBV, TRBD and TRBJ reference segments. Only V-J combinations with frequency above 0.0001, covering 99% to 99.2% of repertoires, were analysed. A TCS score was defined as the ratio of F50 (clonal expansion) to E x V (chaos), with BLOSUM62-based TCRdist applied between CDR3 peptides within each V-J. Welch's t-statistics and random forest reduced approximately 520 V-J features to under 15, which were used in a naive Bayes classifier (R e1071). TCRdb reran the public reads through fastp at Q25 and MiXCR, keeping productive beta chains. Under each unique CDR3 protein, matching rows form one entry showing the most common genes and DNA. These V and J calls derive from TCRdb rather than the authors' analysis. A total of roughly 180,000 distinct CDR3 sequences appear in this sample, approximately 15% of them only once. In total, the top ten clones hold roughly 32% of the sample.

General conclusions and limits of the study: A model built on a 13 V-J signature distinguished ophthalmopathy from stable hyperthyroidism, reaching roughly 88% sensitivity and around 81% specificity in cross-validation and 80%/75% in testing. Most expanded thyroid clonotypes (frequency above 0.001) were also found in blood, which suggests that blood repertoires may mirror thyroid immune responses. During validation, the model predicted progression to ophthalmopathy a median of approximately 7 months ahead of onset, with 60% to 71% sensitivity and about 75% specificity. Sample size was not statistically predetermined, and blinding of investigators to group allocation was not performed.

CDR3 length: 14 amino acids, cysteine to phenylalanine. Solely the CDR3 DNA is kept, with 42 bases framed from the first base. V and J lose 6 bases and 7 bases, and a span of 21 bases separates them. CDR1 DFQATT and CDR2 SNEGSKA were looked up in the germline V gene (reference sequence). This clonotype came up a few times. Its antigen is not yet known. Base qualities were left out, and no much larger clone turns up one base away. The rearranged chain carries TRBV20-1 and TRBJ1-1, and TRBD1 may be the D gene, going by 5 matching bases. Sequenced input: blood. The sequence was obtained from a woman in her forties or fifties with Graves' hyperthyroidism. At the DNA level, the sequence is TGCAGTGCGGGCAATGTAGAGGAGAGGGGTGAAGCTTTCTTT. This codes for CSAGNVEERGEAFF.